The TCR beta chain under discussion was sequenced for a study of technical replicates of blood from several donors. Clones were read by immunoSEQ multiplex PCR, and TCRdb kept only the in-frame ones, dropping some. The sample lists about 83,000 clones, around 95% occurring once. CDR3 length: 15 residues. The trim removed 0 bases at V and 6 bases at J, leaving 4 bases unmatched. Germline V gene data show CDR1 as SGHDT and CDR2 as YYEEEE. The clonotype was recovered from a human donor in good health. Source material: T cells isolated from PBMCs. The genes are TRBV5-6 and TRBJ2-7; 12 positions agree with TRBD1. The CDR3, as DNA: TGTGCCAGCAGCTTGGAGGGACAGGGGGCTTCCGAGCAGTACTTC. It yields the protein CASSLEGQGASEQYF.